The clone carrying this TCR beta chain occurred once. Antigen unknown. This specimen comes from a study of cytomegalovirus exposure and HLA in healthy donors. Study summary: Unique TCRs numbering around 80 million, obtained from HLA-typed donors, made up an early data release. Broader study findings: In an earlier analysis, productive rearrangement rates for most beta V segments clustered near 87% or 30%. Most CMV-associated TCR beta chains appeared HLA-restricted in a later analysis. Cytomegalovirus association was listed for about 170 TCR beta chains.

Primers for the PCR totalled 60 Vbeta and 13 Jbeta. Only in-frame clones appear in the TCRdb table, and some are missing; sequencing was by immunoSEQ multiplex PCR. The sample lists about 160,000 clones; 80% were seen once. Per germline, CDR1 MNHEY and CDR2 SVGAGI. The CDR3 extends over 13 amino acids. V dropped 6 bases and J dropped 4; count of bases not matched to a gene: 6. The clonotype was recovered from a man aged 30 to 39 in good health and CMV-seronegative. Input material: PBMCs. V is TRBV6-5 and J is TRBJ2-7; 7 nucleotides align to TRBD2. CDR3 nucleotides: TGTGCCAGCAGCCCCGGGACTAAATACGAGCAGTACTTC. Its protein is CASSPGTKYEQYF.